Below are 29 T cell receptor beta chains sequenced from a single sample in a study of shared clonotypes between healthy human individuals. Profiling relied on immunoSEQ multiplex PCR, and the TCRdb table lists in-frame clones only, not all of them. The sample yields approximately 2.1 million clones, approximately 93% seen once. The sample taken for sequencing was naive CD4+ T cells from PBMCs. Specified subset: CD45RA+ positively selected. Source of these receptors: a man aged 18 to 29 in good health. Some clones in this sample may be carry-over from other donors' samples.

This chain connects TRBV18 to TRBJ1-2, with no clear D. V was trimmed by 2 bases and J by 4 bases, leaving 8 bases between them. CDR1 is KGHSH, CDR2 LQKENI, per germline. This CDR3 comprises 13 residues. For the CDR3, the DNA is TGTGCCAGCTCACCAGGTTCCCCCTATGGCTACACCTTC. Protein product: CASSPGSPYGYTF.

V and J are TRBV15 and TRBJ1-1, with D possibly matching TRBD1 (5 bases). Trimming pared 3 bases from V and 10 bases from J, leaving 21 bases between. The CDR3 is 15 amino acids. Germline CDR1 reads LNHNV; CDR2 reads YYDKDF (reference sequence). The CDR3 reads CATSRGNRTEAGAFF. DNA for the CDR3: TGTGCCACCAGCAGGGGGAACAGGACCGAAGCGGGAGCTTTCTTT.

A note on this clone: Other DNA sequences in this sample translate to the same CDR3. The genes are TRBV6-6 and TRBJ1-1; possible D gene TRBD1, 6 bases. V lost 2 bases, J lost 3 bases, and 10 bases lay in between. The CDR3 consists of 14 residues. Germline-derived CDR1 and CDR2 are MNHNY and SVGAGI (reference sequence). The CDR3 DNA is TGTGCCAGCAGTTACGAGGGGGGGGACACTGAAGCTTTCTTT. It translates to CASSYEGGDTEAFF.

The chain carries TRBV19 and TRBJ1-2; possibly TRBD1 for D (5 bases). Per germline, CDR1 LNHDA and CDR2 SQIVND (reference sequence). This CDR3 spans 16 amino acids. Trimming pared 1 base from V and 0 bases from J, leaving 12 bases between. The chain's CDR3 is CASSIGGAQANYGYTF. DNA of the CDR3: TGTGCCAGTAGTATAGGAGGGGCCCAAGCTAACTATGGCTACACCTTC.

The chain recombines TRBV28 with TRBJ2-3; 14 bases line up with TRBD2. Germline CDR1 and CDR2: MDHEN and SYDVKM. V shed 5 bases, J shed 1 base, and the junction held 5 bases outside the gene matches. This CDR3 has 17 residues. The CDR3 DNA reads as TGTGCCAGCAGTGTGGGGACTAGCGGGAGAGGCACAGATACGCAGTATTTT. Translating it yields CASSVGTSGRGTDTQYF.

The chain uses TRBV2 and TRBJ1-6, with D tentatively TRBD1 (5 bases). The germline V gene has CDR1 SNHLY and CDR2 FYNNEI. V gave up 1 base and J gave up 9 bases, with 16 bases separating them. This CDR3 region has 16 residues. CDR3 in amino acids: CASSEGAGRVGSPLHF. In DNA, the CDR3 is TGTGCCAGCAGTGAAGGGGCAGGGAGAGTCGGTTCACCCCTCCACTTT.

Concerning this clone: The sample contains more than one DNA sequence encoding this CDR3. V is TRBV29-1 and J is TRBJ2-3, with 7 bases matching TRBD2. This CDR3 comprises 14 residues. The J segment lost 3 bases and the V segment lost 7 bases, leaving 10 bases of the junction unmatched. Germline V lookup: CDR1 SQVTM, CDR2 ANQGSEA. For the CDR3, the DNA is TGCAGCGCCGGCCGGAGGGAGGGAACAGATACGCAGTATTTT. This translates into CSAGRREGTDTQYF.

The J gene is TRBJ2-1, the V gene TRBV5-1; TRBD2 agrees at 13 bases. V lost 4 bases and J lost 8; bases outside the gene matches: 6. CDR3 length: 15 amino acids. Germline-derived CDR1 and CDR2 are SGHRS and YFSETQ. The CDR3 region has the DNA TGCGCCAGCAGCCACGGGACTAGCGGGATCGATGAGCAGTTCTTC. Its protein is CASSHGTSGIDEQFF.

V and J are TRBV7-8 and TRBJ1-3; D gene uncertain. Germline CDR1 and CDR2: SGHVS and FQNEAQ. V lost 5 bases to trimming and J lost 4 bases, with 12 bases between them. The CDR3 is 14 residues long. CDR3 sequence reads: CASSQALAGNTIYF. In DNA, the CDR3 is TGTGCCAGCAGCCAAGCGCTGGCCGGAAACACCATATATTTT.

The count of this clone is one. CDR3 in DNA: TGTGCCAGCAGTTTTAGGACTGGGAGCTCCTACGAGCAGTACTTC. This codes for CASSFRTGSSYEQYF. The J gene is TRBJ2-7, the V gene TRBV27; D possibly corresponds to TRBD2 (5 bases). Germline V gives CDR1 MNHEY, CDR2 SMNVEV (reference sequence). Trimming left V 3 bases short and J 0 bases short, with 12 bases between. The CDR3 extends over 15 amino acids.

The J gene is TRBJ2-2, the V gene TRBV7-9, with unresolved D. This CDR3 contains 14 residues. Germline lookup yields CDR1 SEHNR and CDR2 FQNEAQ (reference sequence). The V end was cut by 5 bases, the J end by 1 base, with 8 bases between. The CDR3: CASSPRQNTGELFF. As DNA, the CDR3 is TGTGCCAGCAGCCCCCGACAGAACACCGGGGAGCTGTTTTTT.

The CDR3 DNA reads as TGTGCCAGCAGCCCTGGACTAGGGGGGAACACCGGGGAGCTGTTTTTT. Translated: CASSPGLGGNTGELFF. This rearrangement joins TRBV9 to TRBJ2-2; tentative D call: TRBD2 (7 bases). The CDR3 spans 16 residues. The ends were cut back, 4 bases at V and 1 base at J, with 14 bases in the middle. The germline V gene encodes CDR1 SGDLS and CDR2 YYNGEE.

The V call is TRBV7-9, the J call TRBJ2-1; possibly TRBD2 for D (5 bases). Germline CDR1 and CDR2: SEHNR and FQNEAQ (reference sequence). V was clipped by 0 bases and J by 0 bases, with 12 bases between them. The CDR3 is 17 residues long. CDR3 nucleotides: TGTGCCAGCAGCTTAGCGCTGAGCGGAAGCTCCTACAATGAGCAGTTCTTC. Translated, it gives CASSLALSGSSYNEQFF.

V and J are TRBV2 and TRBJ1-4; 7 positions agree with TRBD1. The length of the CDR3 is 16 residues. V gave up 5 bases and J gave up 0 bases; unmatched junction bases: 6. Germline lookup yields CDR1 SNHLY and CDR2 FYNNEI. CDR3 coding DNA: TGTGCCAGCAGTCGCGACAGGGTCGCAACTAATGAAAAACTGTTTTTT. It specifies CASSRDRVATNEKLFF.

Note on this clone: Its ends do not fully match the called genes, so a read error is possible. The chain carries TRBV2 and TRBJ1-4, with D possibly TRBD1 on 5 matching bases. In germline, CDR1 is SNHLY, CDR2 FYNNEI. The length of the CDR3 is 14 residues. As DNA, the CDR3 is TGTGCCAACAGTGCCTTGGGGGGTAATGAAAAACTGTTTTTT. This codes for CANSALGGNEKLFF.

J is TRBJ2-7 and V is TRBV7-8, with 11 positions matching TRBD1. Germline CDR1 reads SGHVS; CDR2 reads FQNEAQ. Trimming at V came to 5 bases and at J to 4 bases, leaving 4 bases not matched to a gene. The CDR3 consists of 14 residues. CDR3 in DNA: TGTGCCAGCAGCCGAGGACAGGGGGCATACGAGCAGTACTTC. Translating it yields CASSRGQGAYEQYF.

The gene calls are TRBV14 and TRBJ2-5, with 7 positions matching TRBD1. The CDR3 consists of 16 residues. CDR1 is SGHDN and CDR2 is FVKESK in the germline V gene. Trimming removed 3 bases from V and 4 bases from J; junction bases left unmatched: 11. In DNA form, the CDR3 reads TGTGCCAGCAGCCACTACACCGGGACAGTGGGAGAGACCCAGTACTTC. Protein product: CASSHYTGTVGETQYF. Full variable domain (rest looked up from reference TRBV14 and TRBJ2-5): EAGVTQFPSHSVIEKGQTVTLRCDPISGHDNLYWYRRVMGKEIKFLLHFVKESKQDESGMPNNRFLAERTGGTYSTLKVQPAELEDSGVYFCASSHYTGTVGETQYFGPGTRLLVL.

The CDR3 DNA reads TGTGCCAGCAGTTCGTCTCAGGGCCAGCCCCAGCATTTT. It encodes CASSSSQGQPQHF. V is TRBV27 and J is TRBJ1-5; a weak D match, TRBD1 (5 bases). Trimming removed 4 bases at V and 7 bases at J, with 11 bases between. CDR1 and CDR2 from the germline V gene are MNHEY and SMNVEV (reference sequence). This CDR3 comprises 13 residues.

To note about this clone: Other DNA variants within this sample encode the same CDR3. This chain uses TRBV6-5 with TRBJ2-5; 8 positions agree with TRBD2. The CDR3 is 14 residues long. V shed 0 bases, J shed 4 bases, and the junction held 1 base outside the gene matches. Germline loops: CDR1 MNHEY, CDR2 SVGAGI. The CDR3 loop reads CASSYSLAGETQYF. The CDR3, as DNA: TGTGCCAGCAGTTACTCCCTAGCGGGAGAGACCCAGTACTTC.

The chain recombines TRBV7-3 with TRBJ2-6; D unclear. The CDR3 is 17 amino acids. Germline loops: CDR1 SGHTA, CDR2 FQGTGA. V lost 4 bases to trimming and J lost 0 bases, with 13 bases between them. Written as DNA, the CDR3 is TGTGCCAGCAGCTCCTCAAACACTGTCTCTGGGGCCAACGTCCTGACTTTC. Protein product: CASSSSNTVSGANVLTF.

This sequence joins TRBV11-2 and TRBJ2-7; D gene ambiguous. The germline gives CDR1 SGHAT, CDR2 FQNNGV. Trimming took 1 base from V and 2 from J, leaving 6 bases between them. This CDR3 comprises 13 residues. Here the CDR3 DNA reads TGTGCCAGCAGCTTAGCCAGAACCTACGAGCAGTACTTC. Translating it yields CASSLARTYEQYF.

The chain has TRBV19 and TRBJ2-5, with D possibly being TRBD1 (6 bases). Trimming cost V 5 bases and J 5 bases, with 18 bases left between them. Germline-derived CDR1 and CDR2 are LNHDA and SQIVND (reference sequence). CDR3 length equals 15 residues. CDR3 sequence: CASSPGRGAWETQYF. CDR3 in DNA: TGTGCCAGTAGTCCGGGCAGGGGTGCGTGGGAGACCCAGTACTTC.

On this clone: This same CDR3 is encoded by further DNA sequences in the sample. The chain is built from TRBV18 and TRBJ2-2; D is possibly TRBD1 (6 bases). The CDR3 totals 14 residues. CDR1 and CDR2 from the germline V gene are KGHSH and LQKENI. Trimming took 4 bases from V and 2 from J, leaving 8 bases between them. The DNA for the CDR3 is TGTGCCAGCTCACAGGGACAAAACACCGGGGAGCTGTTTTTT. Protein: CASSQGQNTGELFF.

The chain uses TRBV7-3 and TRBJ2-7; possible D gene TRBD1, 6 bases. Trimming cost V 0 bases and J 4 bases, with 10 bases left between them. CDR1 SGHTA and CDR2 FQGTGA come from the germline V gene. The CDR3 consists of 14 residues. CDR3 in DNA: TGTGCCAGCAGCTTAACAGGGCAGGGGTACGAGCAGTACTTC. Encoded protein: CASSLTGQGYEQYF.

The rearrangement links TRBV19 to TRBJ2-5, with 11 bases lining up with TRBD2. Germline-derived CDR1 and CDR2 are LNHDA and SQIVND (reference sequence). This CDR3 is 17 amino acids long. Germline trimming cut 6 bases from V and 1 base from J; bases unmatched to any gene: 10. The CDR3 protein is CASSKPPGTSGQETQYF. The CDR3 region has the DNA TGTGCCAGTAGCAAGCCCCCCGGGACTAGCGGCCAAGAGACCCAGTACTTC. Full variable domain (rest looked up from reference TRBV19 and TRBJ2-5): DGGITQSPKYLFRKEGQNVTLSCEQNLNHDAMYWYRQDPGQGLRLIYYSQIVNDFQKGDIAEGYSVSREKKESFPLTVTSAQKNPTAFYLCASSKPPGTSGQETQYFGPGTRLLVL.

The rearrangement joins TRBV30 to TRBJ1-2; D remains unclear. Germline CDR1 reads GTSNPN; CDR2 reads SVGIG (reference sequence). CDR3 length equals 15 residues. V lost 0 bases and J 0 bases, leaving 11 bases between the germline ends. This CDR3 is CAWSVPRRANYGYTF. CDR3 in DNA: TGTGCCTGGAGTGTTCCCAGGAGAGCTAACTATGGCTACACCTTC.

As regards this clone: Within the sample, other DNA sequences also encode this same CDR3. The rearrangement uses TRBV4-2 and TRBJ2-7; no definite D call. Trimming pared 0 bases from V and 1 base from J, leaving 7 bases between. The CDR3 runs 14 residues. The germline V gene has CDR1 LGHNA and CDR2 YNFKEQ. The CDR3 DNA reads TGTGCCAGCAGCCAAGACAGGCGATCCTACGAGCAGTACTTC. Its translation is CASSQDRRSYEQYF.

The chain has TRBV5-1 and TRBJ1-4; D ambiguous. This CDR3 comprises 13 residues. Germline assignment: CDR1 SGHRS and CDR2 YFSETQ. Trimming stripped 5 bases from V and 5 bases from J, with 10 bases between. CDR3: CASSGIPNEKLFF. The CDR3 DNA reads TGCGCCAGCAGTGGAATACCAAATGAAAAACTGTTTTTT.

The CDR3 DNA is TGCGCCAGCAGCCAGACGACAGTACGGGAGACCCAGTACTTC. Protein product: CASSQTTVRETQYF. The chain carries TRBV4-1 and TRBJ2-5; D may be TRBD1 (5 bases). Germline values: CDR1 MGHRA, CDR2 YSYEKL. Deletions cut 3 bases from V and 5 bases from J, with 13 bases between. CDR3 size: 14 residues.